This TCR beta chain was sequenced during a study of CD8 T cells in Susac syndrome (dated by TCRdb to between 2018 and 2021). Turning to the overall study: The study used repertoire sequencing to test whether antigen drove CD8+ T cell activation and differentiation in Susac syndrome.

As concerns this clonotype: The clone's antigen remains unknown. The sample holds no much larger clone one base away, and base qualities are not on file.

Study-wide conclusions, independent of this receptor: The number of individuals in the TCR sequencing and HLA analysis was acknowledged as relatively small.

Measured from the cysteine to the phenylalanine, the CDR3 is 15 residues long. Only the CDR3 part of the read is kept: 45 bases, read in frame from the first base. V sheds 1 base and J sheds 10 bases, leaving 14 bases between their ends. CDR1 SGHTA and CDR2 FQGNSA were looked up in the germline V gene. High-throughput TCR beta sequencing profiled peripheral blood CD8+ and CD4+ T cells from healthy donors, Susac syndrome patients and multiple sclerosis patients. Healthy donors were included as age- and sex-matched controls. Bulk CD8+ and CD4+ T cells were purified by magnetic negative isolation, whereas CD8+ TEMRA cells were enriched by FACS. Blood was drawn into EDTA tubes, processed within 24 hours, and PBMCs were isolated by density gradient centrifugation. PBMCs destined for TCR sequencing were cryopreserved in liquid nitrogen and later thawed in a 37 °C water bath. The sorted or isolated CD4+, CD8+ and CD8+ TEMRA cells had a purity of 90% or higher.

RNA was extracted using the RNeasy kit, and about 0.45 to 1 microgram was reverse transcribed with random hexamers. The immunoSEQ multiplex PCR assay, covering 54 Vbeta and 13 Jbeta segments, was used to amplify TCR beta CDR3 regions. To correct PCR amplification bias, a synthetic template baseline was used for both primer optimization and computational correction. In the authors' own workflow: Reads were assigned to V, D and J genes according to IMGT and analyzed in immunoSEQ Analyzer, with only productive sequences retained. Clonality was calculated as one minus the Shannon entropy normalized by log2 of the number of productive unique sequences. For each patient and control, public and private clones were evaluated within the 100 most prevalent clones. Susac-specific clones were defined as absent from healthy and MS cohorts, about 1,100 published viral clones and other ImmuneACCESS disease sequences. TCRdb passed the public sequencing reads through fastp at Q25 and MiXCR, retaining productive beta sequences. Identical CDR3 proteins give one entry, which carries the most common genes and DNA. TCRdb's processing, not the authors', yielded these V and J calls. The sample table shows roughly 200,000 distinct CDR3 sequences, and roughly 95% are seen once. Of the sample, around 0.1% is held by the ten largest clones.

Sequenced sample: CD4+ T cells from PBMCs. The chain was built from TRBV7-2 and TRBJ1-6, with a weak D call of TRBD1 (5 bases match). The clonotype originates from a human donor in good health. Here is the DNA: TGTGCCAGCAGCTTAGTACAGGACTTTTCATCACCCCTCCACTTT. Translated, this gives CASSLVQDFSSPLHF. The full variable domain, completed from the reference TRBV7-2 and TRBJ1-6 proteins outside the CDR3, reads GAGVSQSPSNKVTEKGKDVELRCDPISGHTALYWYRQSLGQGLEFLIYFQGNSAPDKSGLPSDRFSAERTGGSVSTLTIQRTQQEDSAVYLCASSLVQDFSSPLHFGNGTRLTVT.